One and the same sample provided the 12 T cell receptor beta chains below, sequenced in a study of spatial heterogeneity in lung cancer. Time point denoted: sample taken at primary tumor resection. The input material, whole RNA from tumor, nontumor lung or frozen PBMC, was sequenced unsorted. TCRdb reprocessed the 5' RACE reads via MiXCR and lists one record per CDR3 protein. The data contain around 87,000 distinct CDR3 sequences, approximately 12% of them singletons. The sequencing here drew on PBMCs, taken at surgery. The source is a male donor with early-stage non-small cell lung cancer.

At least ten counts were recorded for this clonotype. The chain couples TRBV6-8 to TRBJ2-3, with 7 bases matching TRBD2. The CDR3 sequence is 16 residues long. Trimming removed 0 bases from V and 0 bases from J; junction bases left unmatched: 3. The germline gives CDR1 MNHGY, CDR2 SAAAGT. The DNA for the CDR3 is TGTGCCAGCAGTTACTCAGAGCGGGACAGCACAGATACGCAGTATTTT. It yields the protein CASSYSERDSTDTQYF.

This clonotype was seen repeatedly, ten times or more. The CDR3 bases are TGTGCCAGCAGCCCCTCAGGGGCGTCTGGAAACACCATATATTTT. It translates to CASSPSGASGNTIYF. The chain joins TRBV7-2 to TRBJ1-3; possible D gene TRBD1, 6 bases. Germline values: CDR1 SGHTA, CDR2 FQGNSA. The CDR3 loop spans 15 amino acids. Trimming left V 5 bases short and J 1 base short, with 12 bases between.

This chain links TRBV5-5 with TRBJ2-1; possible D gene TRBD1, 5 bases. CDR3 size: 15 residues. Per the germline V gene, CDR1 is SGHKS and CDR2 is YYEKEE (reference sequence). With 0 bases removed from V and 10 bases from J, the gap between germline ends came to 17 bases. CDR3 amino acids: CASSLDDNLWGEQFF. The CDR3 nucleotides read TGTGCCAGCAGCTTGGATGACAACCTCTGGGGCGAGCAGTTCTTC. Filled out from reference TRBV5-5 and TRBJ2-1, the complete variable domain reads DAGVTQSPTHLIKTRGQQVTLRCSPISGHKSVSWYQQVLGQGPQFIFQYYEKEERGRGNFPDRFSARQFPNYSSELNVNALLLGDSALYLCASSLDDNLWGEQFFGPGTRLTVL.

This clonotype showed up many times. The genes are TRBV6-2 or TRBV6-3 and TRBJ2-5; D uncertain. Deletions cut 0 bases from V and 5 bases from J, with 4 bases between. Germline-derived CDR1 and CDR2 are MNHEY and SVGEGT. The CDR3 has 12 residues. CDR3 protein: CASSYSSETQYF. In nucleotides, the CDR3 is TGTGCCAGCAGTTACTCGAGTGAGACCCAGTACTTC.

The gene calls are TRBV28 and TRBJ2-3; D uncertain. The CDR3 sequence is 15 residues long. Deletions cut 5 bases from V and 2 bases from J, with 14 bases between. The V gene's germline CDR1 is MDHEN and CDR2 SYDVKM. In nucleotides, the CDR3 is TGTGCCAGCAGTACCCTAGTGGCGAACACAGATACGCAGTATTTT. It encodes CASSTLVANTDTQYF.

At least ten counts were recorded for this clonotype. The CDR3 sequence: CSVVEETSGTQETQYF. In DNA, the CDR3 is TGCAGCGTTGTTGAGGAGACTAGCGGTACCCAAGAGACCCAGTACTTC. The chain joins TRBV29-1 to TRBJ2-5; TRBD2 aligns across 9 bases. Trimming cost V 4 bases and J 1 base; bases outside gene matches: 10. The CDR3 consists of 16 residues. Germline CDR1 and CDR2: SQVTM and ANQGSEA.

The J gene is TRBJ2-5, the V gene TRBV15; no firm D call. This CDR3 is built from 12 residues. V lost 6 bases to trimming and J lost 5 bases, with 10 bases between them. Germline V gives CDR1 LNHNV, CDR2 YYDKDF (reference sequence). The CDR3, as DNA: TGTGCCACCAGGAAGGATGCGGAGACCCAGTACTTC. Encoded protein: CATRKDAETQYF.

This clonotype was counted between two and nine times. This chain joins TRBV7-2 and TRBJ2-2; D might be TRBD1 (6 bases). V lost 2 bases to trimming and J lost 3 bases, with 10 bases between them. The CDR3 runs to 15 residues. From germline, CDR1 is SGHTA and CDR2 FQGNSA. The CDR3 spells CASSLISGDTGELFF. For the CDR3, the DNA is TGTGCCAGCAGCTTAATTTCAGGGGACACCGGGGAGCTGTTTTTT.

The rearrangement uses TRBV7-3 and TRBJ2-5, with D perhaps TRBD2 (5 bases). The CDR3 sequence is 14 residues long. Deletions cut 5 bases from V and 2 bases from J, with 12 bases between. Germline values: CDR1 SGHTA, CDR2 FQGTGA. The CDR3 sequence: CASSRRGGQETQYF. The CDR3 coding sequence is TGTGCCAGCAGCCGAAGAGGCGGGCAAGAGACCCAGTACTTC.

This clonotype was detected ten times or more. The rearrangement links TRBV20-1 to TRBJ1-5; D possibly corresponds to TRBD1 (6 bases). CDR1 and CDR2 from the germline V gene are DFQATT and SNEGSKA (reference sequence). Trimming cost V 5 bases and J 6 bases, with 14 bases left between them. The CDR3 consists of 13 residues. CDR3 protein: CSAARTAPQPQHF. As DNA, the CDR3 is TGCAGTGCTGCCCGGACAGCCCCTCAGCCCCAGCATTTT.

This clonotype appeared a few times. The chain carries TRBV27 and TRBJ2-7; no reliable D call. Germline CDR1 is MNHEY and CDR2 is SMNVEV (reference sequence). This CDR3 has 14 amino acids. Trimming shortened V by 3 bases and J by 4 bases, and 13 bases separated the two germline ends. In DNA form, the CDR3 reads TGTGCCAGCAGTTTGGATTTGAACGGGTACGAGCAGTACTTC. It codes for CASSLDLNGYEQYF.

This clonotype was seen more than once but under ten times. The gene calls are TRBV27 and TRBJ2-7; possible D gene TRBD1, 5 bases. CDR3 size: 14 residues. V shed 6 bases and J shed 4 bases, with 16 bases lying between them. Germline V gene lookup returns CDR1 MNHEY and CDR2 SMNVEV (reference sequence). The DNA for the CDR3 is TGTGCCAGCAGATCCACAGGCCCCGCTTACGAGCAGTACTTC. Residues: CASRSTGPAYEQYF.